The rows below give T cell receptor beta chains drawn from one sample of a study of T cells in Graves' hyperthyroidism and ophthalmopathy. TCRdb processed the multiplex PCR reads anew with MiXCR; each CDR3 protein has one entry. The table lists roughly 420,000 distinct CDR3 sequences, about 13% of them singletons. The sample consisted of blood. These receptor sequences come from a woman younger than 35 with Graves' hyperthyroidism. The CDR3 runs from the conserved cysteine through the conserved F or W. The D gene is left open where the match is weak. Expanded clones are given a class, and other clones once, few, many or no size at all.

CDR3 DNA: TGTGCCAGCAGCGTAGACTCCTTTCCTGGCGGAAACACCATATATTTT
CDR3 protein: CASSVDSFPGGNTIYF
D gene: -
V gene: TRBV9
J gene: TRBJ1-3
clone size: many

CDR3 DNA: TGTGCCAGCAGTAAGGCACGGTCTGGGGATTCTGGCTACACCTTC
CDR3 protein: CASSKARSGDSGYTF
D gene: -
V gene: TRBV6-1
J gene: TRBJ1-2
clone size: many

CDR3 DNA: TGTGCCAGCAGTTCGACTAGCGGGGACACAGATACGCAGTATTTT
CDR3 protein: CASSSTSGDTDTQYF
D gene: TRBD2
V gene: TRBV6-1
J gene: TRBJ2-3
clone size: many

CDR3 DNA: TGTGCCAGCAGTTATTTGGGACAGGGGTTCGATGAGCAGTTCTTC
CDR3 protein: CASSYLGQGFDEQFF
D gene: TRBD1
V gene: TRBV6-1
J gene: TRBJ2-1
clone size: many

CDR3 DNA: TGCGCCAGCAGTGAGACAGGGGAGGGGACTGAAGCTTTCTTT
CDR3 protein: CASSETGEGTEAFF
D gene: TRBD1
V gene: TRBV10-1
J gene: TRBJ1-1
clone size: -

CDR3 DNA: TGTGCCAGCTCACGTTCACTCGGACAGGGGGCGCAGAACACTGAAGCTTTCTTT
CDR3 protein: CASSRSLGQGAQNTEAFF
D gene: TRBD1
V gene: TRBV18
J gene: TRBJ1-1
clone size: many

CDR3 DNA: TGCAGTGCTAGAGATCTGAGACAGGGAAACACCGGGGAGCTGTTTTTT
CDR3 protein: CSARDLRQGNTGELFF
D gene: TRBD1
V gene: TRBV20-1
J gene: TRBJ2-2
clone size: many

CDR3 DNA: TGTGCCAGCAGCGTTGAAGGCAGGGGGGACTATGGCTACACCTTC
CDR3 protein: CASSVEGRGDYGYTF
D gene: TRBD1
V gene: TRBV9
J gene: TRBJ1-2
clone size: many

CDR3 DNA: TGTGCCAGCAGGGGGATGTTGAGAGAGACCCAGTACTTC
CDR3 protein: CASRGMLRETQYF
D gene: -
V gene: TRBV12-3/TRBV12-4
J gene: TRBJ2-5
clone size: many

CDR3 DNA: TGTGCCAGCAGCCTACGAATGCCAACTTCCTACAATGAGCAGTTCTTC
CDR3 protein: CASSLRMPTSYNEQFF
D gene: -
V gene: TRBV5-6
J gene: TRBJ2-1
clone size: many

CDR3 DNA: TGTGCCAGCAGTTCCCCCCCCCCAGGGGTAAACGAGCAGTACTTC
CDR3 protein: CASSSPPPGVNEQYF
D gene: -
V gene: TRBV28
J gene: TRBJ2-7
clone size: many

CDR3 DNA: TGCGCCAGCAGCCAAGATTATAGTTGGGGACAGGGGAGCCACGAGCAGTACTTC
CDR3 protein: CASSQDYSWGQGSHEQYF
D gene: TRBD1
V gene: TRBV4-1
J gene: TRBJ2-7
clone size: many

CDR3 DNA: TGTGCCAGCAGCTTGGGGCCTGAGGGGGCTCAGTTCTTC
CDR3 protein: CASSLGPEGAQFF
D gene: TRBD1
V gene: TRBV5-6
J gene: TRBJ2-1
clone size: -

CDR3 DNA: TGTGCCAGCAGTTTAATGGGGGGCCGGGAAAAACTGTTTTTT
CDR3 protein: CASSLMGGREKLFF
D gene: -
V gene: TRBV28
J gene: TRBJ1-4
clone size: -

CDR3 DNA: TGTGCCAGCAGACGCACAGGGGCCTACTCTGGAAACACCATATATTTT
CDR3 protein: CASRRTGAYSGNTIYF
D gene: TRBD1
V gene: TRBV12-3/TRBV12-4
J gene: TRBJ1-3
clone size: few

CDR3 DNA: TGTGCCAGCAGCGTAGAAGGGGCTAGCGGGATAGAGCAGTTCTTC
CDR3 protein: CASSVEGASGIEQFF
D gene: TRBD2
V gene: TRBV9
J gene: TRBJ2-1
clone size: -

CDR3 DNA: TGTGCCAGCAGCTCTGGGACGGGGAGCAATGAGCAGTTCTTC
CDR3 protein: CASSSGTGSNEQFF
D gene: -
V gene: TRBV7-3
J gene: TRBJ2-1
clone size: many

CDR3 DNA: TGTGCCAGCAACCGACAGGGGGAGGGGAGTGAAGCTTTCTTT
CDR3 protein: CASNRQGEGSEAFF
D gene: TRBD1
V gene: TRBV9
J gene: TRBJ1-1
clone size: many

CDR3 DNA: TGTGCCAGCAGCCCGCTTCCGGGACAGTTATACGAGCAGTACTTC
CDR3 protein: CASSPLPGQLYEQYF
D gene: TRBD1
V gene: TRBV5-8
J gene: TRBJ2-7
clone size: many

CDR3 DNA: TGCGCCAGCAGCCAAGTGAGAGCGGGAGGGCCAACCGAGCAGTACTTC
CDR3 protein: CASSQVRAGGPTEQYF
D gene: TRBD2
V gene: TRBV4-3
J gene: TRBJ2-7
clone size: -

CDR3 DNA: TGTGCCACCAGTGATTTTGTGGGAGGGATTAATGAGCAGTTCTTC
CDR3 protein: CATSDFVGGINEQFF
D gene: TRBD2
V gene: TRBV24-1
J gene: TRBJ2-1
clone size: -

CDR3 DNA: TGTGCCATCTCCCCTCTAGCGGCAGGGGGAGATAGCAATCAGCCCCAGCATTTT
CDR3 protein: CAISPLAAGGDSNQPQHF
D gene: TRBD1
V gene: TRBV27
J gene: TRBJ1-5
clone size: many

CDR3 DNA: TGTGCCAGCAGCACAGGACTAGACTCCTACAATGAGCAGTTCTTC
CDR3 protein: CASSTGLDSYNEQFF
D gene: TRBD2
V gene: TRBV5-6
J gene: TRBJ2-1
clone size: many

CDR3 DNA: TGTGCCAGCAGCTCGACGGGCTCCCAGCAGTACTTC
CDR3 protein: CASSSTGSQQYF
D gene: -
V gene: TRBV12-3/TRBV12-4
J gene: TRBJ2-7
clone size: -

CDR3 DNA: TGTGCCAGTAAAGCCGGGGCGCAAGAGACCCAGTACTTC
CDR3 protein: CASKAGAQETQYF
D gene: -
V gene: TRBV2
J gene: TRBJ2-5
clone size: many

CDR3 DNA: TGTGCCAGCAGTTCCCGCGGGAGAGTCAACGAGCAGTACTTC
CDR3 protein: CASSSRGRVNEQYF
D gene: TRBD2
V gene: TRBV27
J gene: TRBJ2-7
clone size: many

CDR3 DNA: TGTGCCAGCATCGATCAGTTAGACACTGAAGCTTTCTTT
CDR3 protein: CASIDQLDTEAFF
D gene: -
V gene: TRBV12-3/TRBV12-4
J gene: TRBJ1-1
clone size: many